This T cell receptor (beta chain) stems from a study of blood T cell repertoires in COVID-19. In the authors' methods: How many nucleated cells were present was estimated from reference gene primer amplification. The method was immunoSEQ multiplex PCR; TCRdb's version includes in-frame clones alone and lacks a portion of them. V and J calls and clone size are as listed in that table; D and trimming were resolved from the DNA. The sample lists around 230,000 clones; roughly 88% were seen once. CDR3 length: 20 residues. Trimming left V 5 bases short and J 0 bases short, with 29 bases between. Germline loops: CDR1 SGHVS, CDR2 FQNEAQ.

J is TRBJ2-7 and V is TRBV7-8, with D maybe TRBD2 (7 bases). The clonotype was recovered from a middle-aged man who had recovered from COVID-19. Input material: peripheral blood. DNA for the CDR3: TGTGCCAGCAGCCCTCGATTCGTGGGGGGGCCTTGGGTCAGCTCCTACGAGCAGTACTTC. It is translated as CASSPRFVGGPWVSSYEQYF.